This entry describes one T cell receptor beta chain. This entry comes from a study of blood T cell repertoires in COVID-19. Study-wide context: Acute and convalescent COVID-19 specimens originated in the United States, Italy and Spain. T cells, B-cell-depleted T cells, or PBMCs provided the cDNA or gDNA that served as material.

The CDR3 consists of 13 residues. Trimming took 2 bases from V and 6 from J, leaving 11 bases between them. Germline values: CDR1 SGHTA, CDR2 FQGNSA. In the authors' workflow: It was from reference gene primer amplification that nucleated cell counts were estimated. Measured with immunoSEQ multiplex PCR; TCRdb has only the in-frame clones, and not every one. Clone size and the V and J calls come from that table; the DNA yielded D and trimming. The sample holds tens of thousands of clones, around 91% seen once. Sequencing was performed on peripheral blood. The receptor was isolated from a woman aged 80 or older with active or convalescent COVID-19. The chain joins TRBV7-2 to TRBJ2-7; possibly TRBD1 for D (5 bases). CDR3 amino acids: CASSLTWGSEQYF. CDR3 nucleotides: TGTGCCAGCAGCTTAACATGGGGCAGCGAGCAGTACTTC.